These 5 T cell receptor beta chains share one sample of origin, sequenced in a study of response to subunit inactivated influenza vaccine. One entry per CDR3 protein results from TCRdb running MiXCR on the RT-PCR reads. The table has roughly 550,000 distinct CDR3 sequences, under 30% seen once. These data also formed part of another study, on T cells expressing NK-cell markers. That source reports: UMIs accompanied the 5'RACE template switching by which TCR beta cDNA was made.

Material: CD4+ T cells sorted from PBMCs, obtained approximately 13 days after vaccination. The source is a man aged 50-60 years who received an inactivated influenza vaccine.

This clonotype appeared a few times. The rearrangement joins TRBV10-3 to TRBJ1-2; D unresolved. Germline CDR1 is ENHRY and CDR2 is SYGVKD. V was trimmed by 3 bases and J by 1 base, leaving 3 bases between them. There are 12 residues in the CDR3. The CDR3 protein is CAISDFNYGYTF. CDR3 nucleotides: TGTGCCATCAGTGATTTTAACTATGGCTACACCTTC.

The rearrangement links TRBV24-1 to TRBJ2-1, with 9 bases identical to TRBD2. V was pared by 3 bases and J by 4 bases, with 6 bases of the junction left unmatched. CDR3 size: 16 residues. Germline lookup yields CDR1 KGHDR and CDR2 SFDVKD. The CDR3, as DNA: TGTGCCACCAGTGATGCTAGCGGGACACCTTACAATGAGCAGTTCTTC. It encodes CATSDASGTPYNEQFF.

This clonotype was counted many times. The genes are TRBV5-1 and TRBJ1-5, with D unclear. CDR3 length equals 13 residues. The V end lost 0 bases, the J end lost 2 bases, and 3 bases lay between the germline ends. Looked up from germline, CDR1 is SGHRS and CDR2 is YFSETQ. For the CDR3, the DNA is TGCGCCAGCAGCTTGGATGGCAATCAGCCCCAGCATTTT. Protein: CASSLDGNQPQHF.

The CDR3 here is CASSMGGVTTDTQYF. CDR3 nucleotides: TGTGCCAGTAGTATGGGCGGCGTAACCACAGATACGCAGTATTTT. J is TRBJ2-3 and V is TRBV19; D uncertain. Germline loops: CDR1 LNHDA, CDR2 SQIVND (reference sequence). Trimming pared 3 bases from V and 2 bases from J, leaving 12 bases between. CDR3 length: 15 residues.

This clonotype was picked up a small number of times. The chain has TRBV9 and TRBJ2-3; D gene ambiguous. This CDR3 region has 16 residues. Trimming left V 0 bases short and J 4 bases short, with 15 bases between. Germline CDR1 and CDR2: SGDLS and YYNGEE. The CDR3 DNA sequence: TGTGCCAGCAGCGTAGCTCCAGGAATGGGCGCAGATACGCAGTATTTT. It codes for CASSVAPGMGADTQYF.